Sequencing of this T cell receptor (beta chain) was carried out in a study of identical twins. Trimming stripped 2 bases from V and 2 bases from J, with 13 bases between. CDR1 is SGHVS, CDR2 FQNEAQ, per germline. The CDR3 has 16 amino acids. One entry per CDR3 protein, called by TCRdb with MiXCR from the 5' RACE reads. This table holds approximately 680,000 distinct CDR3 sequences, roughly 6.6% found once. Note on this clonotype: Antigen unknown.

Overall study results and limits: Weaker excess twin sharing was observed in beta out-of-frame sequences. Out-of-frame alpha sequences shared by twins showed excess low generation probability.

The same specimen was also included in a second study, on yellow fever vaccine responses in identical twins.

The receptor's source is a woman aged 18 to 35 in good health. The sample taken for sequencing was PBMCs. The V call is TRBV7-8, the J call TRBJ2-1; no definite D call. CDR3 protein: CASSLSSTWPYNEQFF. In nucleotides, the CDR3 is TGTGCCAGCAGCTTAAGTTCCACCTGGCCCTACAATGAGCAGTTCTTC.